Listed here are 14 T cell receptor beta chains from one sample, sequenced in a study of blood T cell repertoires in COVID-19. Measured with immunoSEQ multiplex PCR; TCRdb has only the in-frame clones, and not every one. The repertoire holds under 300,000 clones, with roughly 88% as singletons. Sequenced input: PBMCs or T cells enriched from blood (not recorded which). The origin of the receptors is a middle-aged woman with acute COVID-19.

This chain links TRBV5-1 with TRBJ1-2, with 8 nucleotides matching TRBD1. Per germline, CDR1 SGHRS and CDR2 YFSETQ. After removal of 0 bases from V and 8 bases from J, the junction contained 3 bases not matched to a gene. The CDR3 runs 13 residues. The CDR3 DNA reads TGCGCCAGCAGCTTGGACCAGGGGGCAGGCTACACCTTC. Translating gives CASSLDQGAGYTF. The whole variable domain, filled in from reference TRBV5-1 and TRBJ1-2, reads KAGVTQTPRYLIKTRGQQVTLSCSPISGHRSVSWYQQTPGQGLQFLFEYFSETQRNKGNFPGRFSGRQFSNSRSEMNVSTLELGDSALYLCASSLDQGAGYTFGSGTRLTVV.

V is TRBV28 and J is TRBJ2-7, with 9 bases lining up with TRBD1. Losses at the gene ends were 7 bases for V and 3 bases for J; bases not matched to a gene: 7. This CDR3 contains 14 residues. Germline-derived CDR1 and CDR2 are MDHEN and SYDVKM. The CDR3 coding sequence is TGTGCCAGCACCTGGACAGGGGAAGTCTACGAGCAGTACTTC. As protein: CASTWTGEVYEQYF.

The gene calls are TRBV18 and TRBJ1-2; 7 bases map to TRBD1. Germline V CDR1 and CDR2: KGHSH, LQKENI. With V trimmed by 3 bases and J by 5 bases, 6 bases remained unmatched. CDR3 length: 14 residues. CDR3 in amino acids: CASSPGQTVYGYTF. For the CDR3, the DNA is TGTGCCAGCTCACCGGGACAGACTGTTTATGGCTACACCTTC.

The rearrangement uses TRBV6-1 and TRBJ2-3; TRBD2 is a possible D gene (6 bases). The CDR3 is 16 amino acids. V shed 4 bases and J shed 2 bases, with 16 bases lying between them. Looked up from germline, CDR1 is MNHNS and CDR2 is SASEGT. As DNA, the CDR3 is TGTGCCAGCAGTGGCCGGGCGGGGACCTACACAGATACGCAGTATTTT. It codes for CASSGRAGTYTDTQYF.

The chain employs TRBV18 and TRBJ2-7; the match to TRBD2 covers 12 bases. The CDR3 totals 20 residues. The junction had 18 bases not matched to a gene; V was cut back by 6 bases and J by 0 bases. CDR1 and CDR2 from the germline V gene are KGHSH and LQKENI. CDR3 region: CASSPAAGLAGYGGSYEQYF. CDR3 nucleotide sequence: TGTGCCAGCTCTCCAGCTGCCGGACTAGCGGGGTACGGTGGCTCCTACGAGCAGTACTTC.

This rearrangement joins TRBV6-1 to TRBJ1-2, with 8 bases identical to TRBD1. The CDR3 is 16 amino acids. The J segment lost 4 bases and the V segment lost 2 bases, leaving 9 bases of the junction unmatched. Germline lookup yields CDR1 MNHNS and CDR2 SASEGT. The CDR3 reads CASSETYRQGTYGYTF. The CDR3 region has the DNA TGTGCCAGCAGTGAAACGTATAGACAGGGGACCTATGGCTACACCTTC.

The chain employs TRBV10-3 and TRBJ1-2; TRBD1 agrees at 8 bases. This CDR3 contains 15 residues. Germline lookup yields CDR1 ENHRY and CDR2 SYGVKD. Germline trimming cut 0 bases from V and 7 bases from J; bases unmatched to any gene: 7. CDR3 residues: CAISESTGALGGYTF. The CDR3 region has the DNA TGTGCCATCAGTGAGTCGACAGGGGCCCTAGGTGGCTACACCTTC.

The chain couples TRBV7-9 to TRBJ2-1; 7 bases align to TRBD1. This CDR3 has 14 residues. V was pared by 5 bases and J by 4 bases, with 5 bases of the junction left unmatched. Germline lookup yields CDR1 SEHNR and CDR2 FQNEAQ (reference sequence). The CDR3 region is CASSLQGDYNEQFF. The CDR3 DNA sequence: TGTGCCAGCAGCCTGCAGGGGGATTACAATGAGCAGTTCTTC.

V is TRBV24-1 and J is TRBJ1-2; 7 positions match TRBD1. V dropped 0 bases and J dropped 0; count of bases not matched to a gene: 6. The CDR3 is 17 residues long. Germline CDR1 reads KGHDR; CDR2 reads SFDVKD. The DNA of the CDR3 is TGTGCCACCAGTGATTTGCGGGAGACAGGGACTAACTATGGCTACACCTTC. It translates to CATSDLRETGTNYGYTF.

The chain has TRBV7-2 and TRBJ1-3, with D unresolved. V shed 5 bases and J shed 0 bases, with 11 bases lying between them. Germline V lookup: CDR1 SGHTA, CDR2 FQGNSA. This CDR3 has 15 amino acids. In nucleotides, the CDR3 is TGTGCCAGCAGCAGCACAGATTTCTCTGGAAACACCATATATTTT. Protein: CASSSTDFSGNTIYF. The full variable domain, rest sourced from reference TRBV7-2 and TRBJ1-3, is GAGVSQSPSNKVTEKGKDVELRCDPISGHTALYWYRQSLGQGLEFLIYFQGNSAPDKSGLPSDRFSAERTGGSVSTLTIQRTQQEDSAVYLCASSSTDFSGNTIYFGEGSWLTVV.

The chain recombines TRBV6-5 with TRBJ1-5; TRBD1 is a possible D gene (5 bases). CDR1 is MNHEY and CDR2 is SVGAGI in the germline V gene. The CDR3 loop spans 13 amino acids. V lost 4 bases, J lost 4 bases, and 8 bases lay in between. The CDR3 DNA reads as TGTGCCAGCAGTTCAGACAGAAATCAGCCCCAGCATTTT. Its protein is CASSSDRNQPQHF.

In regard to this clone: Different DNA sequences within this sample yield the same CDR3. The chain carries TRBV28 and TRBJ2-7; D is possibly TRBD1 (6 bases). The CDR3 totals 14 residues. CDR1 and CDR2 from the germline V gene are MDHEN and SYDVKM. Trimming shortened V by 5 bases and J by 3 bases, and 14 bases separated the two germline ends. CDR3 sequence: CASSPRTGSYEQYF. CDR3 nucleotides: TGTGCCAGCAGTCCCCGAACAGGGAGCTACGAGCAGTACTTC.

Notes on this clone: The same CDR3 is also encoded by other DNA sequences in this sample. This rearrangement joins TRBV9 to TRBJ1-2; TRBD1 matches at 9 bases. This CDR3 has 15 residues. The V gene's germline CDR1 is SGDLS and CDR2 YYNGEE. J gave up 4 bases and V 0 bases, and 4 bases lay outside the gene matches. CDR3 in amino acids: CASSVEGQGLYGYTF. The CDR3 DNA reads as TGTGCCAGCAGCGTAGAGGGACAGGGCCTCTATGGCTACACCTTC.

CDR3 DNA: TGTGCCAGCAGCCAAGAGAGGGACACCATATATTTT. It encodes CASSQERDTIYF. The chain employs TRBV3-1 (or the pseudogene TRBV3-2) and TRBJ1-3; no reliable D call. From germline, CDR1 is LGHDT and CDR2 YNNKEL (reference sequence). With 0 bases removed from V and 8 bases from J, the gap between germline ends came to 5 bases. The CDR3 has 12 residues.